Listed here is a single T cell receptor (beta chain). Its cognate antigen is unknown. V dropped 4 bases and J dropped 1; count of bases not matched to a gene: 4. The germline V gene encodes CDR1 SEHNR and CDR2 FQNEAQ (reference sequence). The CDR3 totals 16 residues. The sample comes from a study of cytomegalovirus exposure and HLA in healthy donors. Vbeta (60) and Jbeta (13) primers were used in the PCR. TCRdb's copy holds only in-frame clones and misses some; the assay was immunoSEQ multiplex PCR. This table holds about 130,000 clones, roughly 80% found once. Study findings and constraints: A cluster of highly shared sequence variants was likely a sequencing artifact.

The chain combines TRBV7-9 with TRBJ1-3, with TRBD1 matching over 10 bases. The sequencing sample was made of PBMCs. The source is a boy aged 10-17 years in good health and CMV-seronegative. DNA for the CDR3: TGTGCCAGCAGCTCAAGGACAGGGGGGTCTGGAAACACCATATATTTT. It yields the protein CASSSRTGGSGNTIYF.